One T cell receptor beta chain is described in this entry. Measured with immunoSEQ multiplex PCR; TCRdb has only the in-frame clones, and not every one. The table includes fewer than 200,000 clones, more than 70% detected once. Trimming took off 3 bases at V and 8 bases at J, with 11 bases between the two ends. The CDR3 has 13 amino acids. Germline lookup yields CDR1 SGHRS and CDR2 YFSETQ. The data belong to a study of blood T cell repertoires in COVID-19. Overall study: Material from acute and convalescent COVID-19 was sourced from the United States, Italy and Spain. T cells, B-cell-depleted T cells, or PBMCs provided the cDNA or gDNA that served as material.

The sample comprised peripheral blood. This TCR was recovered from a woman aged 70-85 years who had recovered from COVID-19. This rearrangement joins TRBV5-1 to TRBJ1-4; D is possibly TRBD1 (5 bases). This CDR3 reads CASSYGAGEKLFF. CDR3 sequence (DNA): TGCGCCAGCAGCTACGGGGCGGGGGAAAAACTGTTTTTT.